These T cell receptor beta chains were read from a single sample in a study of graft-versus-host responses after intestinal transplantation. Produced via immunoSEQ multiplex PCR; TCRdb's table is partial and in-frame only. Of roughly 97,000 clones listed, approximately 92% were seen once; the top ten hold roughly 16%. This specimen was PBMCs, taken 453 days after intestinal transplant. Source of these receptors: a human patient who received an intestinal transplant, so some T cells may come from the graft donor. Both conserved end residues are part of each CDR3. A D gene is named only where the DNA matches it firmly. The listing skips clone size in some rows; elsewhere it reads once, few, many or a size class.

>.|TRBJ1-1|.|TRBV6-6
CASSPGTWNTEAFF
TGTGCCAGCAGCCCCGGGACATGGAACACTGAAGCTTTCTTT
>.|TRBJ1-1|once|TRBV20-1
CSAPTYTEAFF
TGCAGTGCTCCGACCTACACTGAAGCTTTCTTT
>.|TRBJ1-3|once|TRBV19
CASSAGDSGNTIYF
TGTGCCAGTAGTGCAGGGGACTCTGGAAACACCATATATTTT
>TRBD2|TRBJ2-3|many|TRBV6-4
CASSDSAGGPDTQYF
TGTGCCAGCAGTGACTCGGCGGGGGGGCCAGATACGCAGTATTTT
>TRBD2|TRBJ2-1|.|TRBV13
CASSLLAGGPEEQFF
TGTGCCAGCAGCTTATTAGCGGGGGGGCCAGAGGAGCAGTTCTTC
>.|TRBJ1-1|.|TRBV10-2
CASSEWDKYTEAFF
TGCGCCAGCAGTGAGTGGGACAAATACACTGAAGCTTTCTTT
>.|TRBJ1-1|.|TRBV15
CATSRETGARNTEAFF
TGTGCCACCAGCAGAGAAACCGGTGCTCGGAACACTGAAGCTTTCTTT
>TRBD1|TRBJ2-2|.|TRBV10-2
CASLSPDRENGELFF
TGCGCCAGTCTCTCGCCGGACAGGGAAAACGGGGAGCTGTTTTTT
>.|TRBJ1-1|.|TRBV27
CASSYGDSRTEAFF
TGTGCCAGCAGTTATGGGGACTCGAGAACTGAAGCTTTCTTT
>TRBD2|TRBJ2-5|.|TRBV9
CASSVGSGGIQETQYF
TGTGCCAGCAGCGTAGGTAGCGGGGGGATCCAAGAGACCCAGTACTTC
>TRBD1|TRBJ2-7|.|TRBV30
CAWGGQTYEQYF
TGTGCCTGGGGGGGACAGACCTACGAGCAGTACTTC
>.|TRBJ2-7|.|TRBV5-6
CASSLGGYYEQYF
TGTGCCAGCAGCTTGGGGGGTTACTACGAGCAGTACTTC
>TRBD1|TRBJ2-1|.|TRBV14
CASSQDTRGTGSYNEQFF
TGTGCCAGCAGCCAAGATACCAGGGGGACAGGTTCCTACAATGAGCAGTTCTTC
>.|TRBJ2-7|.|TRBV29-1
CSVGVLSSYEQYF
TGCAGCGTTGGCGTATTAAGCTCCTACGAGCAGTACTTC
>.|TRBJ2-3|.|TRBV4-1
CASSQDQALYF
TGCGCCAGCAGCCAAGATCAGGCATTGTATTTT
>.|TRBJ2-7|.|TRBV4-1
CASSPFAGYAEQYF
TGCGCCAGCAGCCCTTTTGCGGGGTATGCCGAGCAGTACTTC
>.|TRBJ2-3|.|TRBV5-1
CASSLSGATDTQYF
TGCGCCAGCAGCTTGTCAGGGGCCACAGATACGCAGTATTTT
>.|TRBJ1-1|.|TRBV5-4
CASSFPRGEGTEAFF
TGTGCCAGCAGCTTTCCCCGGGGTGAAGGGACTGAAGCTTTCTTT
>.|TRBJ1-4|.|TRBV7-9
CASSFGLHEKLFF
TGTGCCAGCAGCTTCGGATTGCATGAAAAACTGTTTTTT
>TRBD2|TRBJ2-3|.|TRBV9
CASSVGVSGGPYTQYF
TGTGCCAGCAGCGTAGGGGTTAGCGGGGGGCCATATACGCAGTATTTT
>TRBD2|TRBJ2-1|.|TRBV9
CASSATSGALEQFF
TGTGCCAGCAGCGCGACTAGCGGGGCTCTGGAGCAGTTCTTC
>.|TRBJ1-1|.|TRBV11-3
CASSLGGNTEAFF
TGTGCCAGCAGCTTAGGAGGGAACACTGAAGCTTTCTTT
>.|TRBJ1-1|once|TRBV11-2
CASSFLGGTNTEAFF
TGTGCCAGCAGCTTTTTAGGGGGGACGAACACTGAAGCTTTCTTT
>.|TRBJ2-2|.|TRBV13
CASSLGLASGELFF
TGTGCCAGCAGCTTAGGCCTCGCGTCCGGGGAGCTGTTTTTT
>TRBD1|TRBJ1-1|.|TRBV7-2
CASSLTGTGVHF
TGTGCCAGCAGCTTAACCGGGACAGGGGTTCACTTT
>.|TRBJ2-5|.|TRBV12-5
CASAPNQETQYF
TGTGCTAGTGCCCCGAATCAAGAGACCCAGTACTTC
>TRBD1|TRBJ2-5|.|TRBV5-6
CASSEGAVQETQYF
TGTGCCAGCAGCGAGGGGGCCGTCCAAGAGACCCAGTACTTC
>.|TRBJ1-6|.|TRBV7-2
CASSHPGVNSPLHF
TGTGCCAGCAGCCATCCGGGGGTCAATTCACCCCTCCACTTT
>.|TRBJ2-4|.|TRBV29-1
CSVATGNIQYF
TGCAGCGTTGCGACTGGGAACATTCAGTACTTC
>TRBD1|TRBJ2-5|.|TRBV5-1
CASSLGDRDQETQYF
TGCGCCAGCAGCTTGGGGGACAGAGACCAAGAGACCCAGTACTTC